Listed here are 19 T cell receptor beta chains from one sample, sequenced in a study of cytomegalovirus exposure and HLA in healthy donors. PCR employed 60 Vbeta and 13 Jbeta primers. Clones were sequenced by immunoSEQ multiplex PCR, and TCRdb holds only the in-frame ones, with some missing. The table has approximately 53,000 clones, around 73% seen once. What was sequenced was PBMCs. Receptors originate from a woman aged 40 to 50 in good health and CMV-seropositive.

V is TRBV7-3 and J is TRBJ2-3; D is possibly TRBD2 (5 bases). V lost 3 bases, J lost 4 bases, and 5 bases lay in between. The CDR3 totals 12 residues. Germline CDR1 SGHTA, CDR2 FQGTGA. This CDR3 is CASSLDSDTQYF. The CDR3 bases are TGTGCCAGCAGCTTGGACTCAGATACGCAGTATTTT.

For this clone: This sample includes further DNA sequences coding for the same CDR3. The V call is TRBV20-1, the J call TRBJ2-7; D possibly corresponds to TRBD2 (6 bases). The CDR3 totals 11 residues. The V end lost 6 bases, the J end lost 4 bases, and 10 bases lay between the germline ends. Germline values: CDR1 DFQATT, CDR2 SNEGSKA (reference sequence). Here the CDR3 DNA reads TGCAGTGCCCTGGGAGGATACGAGCAGTACTTC. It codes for CSALGGYEQYF.

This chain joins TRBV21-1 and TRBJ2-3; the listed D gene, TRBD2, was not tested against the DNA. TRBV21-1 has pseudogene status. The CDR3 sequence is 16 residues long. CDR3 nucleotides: TGTGCCAGCACCGGCGACCGGGAGTCGGACCCAGATACGCAGTATTTT. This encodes CASTGDRESDPDTQYF.

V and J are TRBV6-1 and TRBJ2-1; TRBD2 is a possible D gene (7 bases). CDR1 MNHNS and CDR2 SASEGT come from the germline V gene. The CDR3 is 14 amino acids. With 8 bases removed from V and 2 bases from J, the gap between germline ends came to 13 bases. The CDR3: CASLGGGTYNEQFF. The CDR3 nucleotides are TGTGCCAGCCTAGGGGGGGGCACCTACAATGAGCAGTTCTTC.

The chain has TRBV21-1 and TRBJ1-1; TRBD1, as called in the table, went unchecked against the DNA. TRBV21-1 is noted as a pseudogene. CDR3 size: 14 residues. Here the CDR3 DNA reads TGTGCCAGCAGCATGGGACAGAAGAACACTGAAGCTTTCTTT. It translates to CASSMGQKNTEAFF.

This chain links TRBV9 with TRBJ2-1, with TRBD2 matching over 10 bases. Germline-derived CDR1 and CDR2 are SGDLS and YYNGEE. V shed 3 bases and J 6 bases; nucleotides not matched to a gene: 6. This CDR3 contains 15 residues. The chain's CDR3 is CASSALSGGVNEQFF. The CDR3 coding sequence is TGTGCCAGCAGCGCCTTAAGCGGGGGGGTCAATGAGCAGTTCTTC.

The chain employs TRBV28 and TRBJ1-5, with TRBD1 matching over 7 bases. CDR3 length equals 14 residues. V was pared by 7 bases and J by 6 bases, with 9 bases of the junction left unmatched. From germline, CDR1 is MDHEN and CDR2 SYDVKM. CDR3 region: CASTTPTGTQPQHF. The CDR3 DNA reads TGTGCCAGCACTACACCGACAGGGACTCAGCCCCAGCATTTT.

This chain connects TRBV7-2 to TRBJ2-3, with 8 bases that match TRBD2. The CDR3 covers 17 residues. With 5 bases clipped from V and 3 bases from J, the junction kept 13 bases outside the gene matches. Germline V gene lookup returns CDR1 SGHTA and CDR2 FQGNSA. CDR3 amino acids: CASSDRVSASGTDTQYF. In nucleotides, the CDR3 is TGTGCCAGCAGCGATAGAGTGTCCGCTAGCGGGACAGATACGCAGTATTTT.

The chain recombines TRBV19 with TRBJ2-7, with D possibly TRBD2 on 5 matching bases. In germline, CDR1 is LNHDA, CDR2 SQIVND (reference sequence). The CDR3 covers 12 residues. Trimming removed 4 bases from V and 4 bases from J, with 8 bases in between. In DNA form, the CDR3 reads TGTGCCAGTAGTACCCGAGGGTACGAGCAGTACTTC. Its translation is CASSTRGYEQYF.

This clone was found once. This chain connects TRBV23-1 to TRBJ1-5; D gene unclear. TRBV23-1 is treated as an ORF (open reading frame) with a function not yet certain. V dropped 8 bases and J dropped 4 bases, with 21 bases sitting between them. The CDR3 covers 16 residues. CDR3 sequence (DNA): TGCGCCAGCCCCCAACCCCGGACTACCACGAATCAGCCCCAGCATTTT. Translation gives CASPQPRTTTNQPQHF.

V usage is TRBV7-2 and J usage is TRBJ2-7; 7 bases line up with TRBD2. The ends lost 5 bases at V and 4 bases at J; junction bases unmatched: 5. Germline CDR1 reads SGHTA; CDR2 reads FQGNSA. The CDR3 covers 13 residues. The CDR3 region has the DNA TGTGCCAGCAGCCCTAGCGGAGATTACGAGCAGTACTTC. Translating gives CASSPSGDYEQYF.

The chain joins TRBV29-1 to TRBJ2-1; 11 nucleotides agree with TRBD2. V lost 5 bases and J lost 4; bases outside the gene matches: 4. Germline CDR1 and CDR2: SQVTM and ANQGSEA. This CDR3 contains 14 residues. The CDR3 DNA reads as TGCAGCGTTTATAGCGGGGGGGAATACAATGAGCAGTTCTTC. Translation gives CSVYSGGEYNEQFF.

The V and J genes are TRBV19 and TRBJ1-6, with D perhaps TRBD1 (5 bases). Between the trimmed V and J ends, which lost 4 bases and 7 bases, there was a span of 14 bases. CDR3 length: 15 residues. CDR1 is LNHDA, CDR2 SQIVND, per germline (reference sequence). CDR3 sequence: CASSRGGDANSPLHF. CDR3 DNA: TGTGCCAGTAGTAGGGGAGGGGACGCAAATTCACCCCTCCACTTT. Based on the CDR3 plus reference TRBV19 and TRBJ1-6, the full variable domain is DGGITQSPKYLFRKEGQNVTLSCEQNLNHDAMYWYRQDPGQGLRLIYYSQIVNDFQKGDIAEGYSVSREKKESFPLTVTSAQKNPTAFYLCASSRGGDANSPLHFGNGTRLTVT.

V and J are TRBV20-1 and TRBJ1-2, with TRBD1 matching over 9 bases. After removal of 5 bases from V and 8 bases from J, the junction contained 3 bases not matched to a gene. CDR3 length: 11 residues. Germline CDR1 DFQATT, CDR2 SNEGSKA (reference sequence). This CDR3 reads CSARQGGGYTF. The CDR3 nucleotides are TGCAGTGCTCGACAGGGGGGAGGCTACACCTTC.

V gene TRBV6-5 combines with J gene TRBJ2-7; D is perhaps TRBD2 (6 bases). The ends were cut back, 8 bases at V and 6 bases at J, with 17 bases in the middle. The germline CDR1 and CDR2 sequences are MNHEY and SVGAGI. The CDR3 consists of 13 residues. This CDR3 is CASGGSGGFEQYF. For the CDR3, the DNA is TGTGCCAGCGGGGGTTCCGGGGGATTCGAGCAGTACTTC.

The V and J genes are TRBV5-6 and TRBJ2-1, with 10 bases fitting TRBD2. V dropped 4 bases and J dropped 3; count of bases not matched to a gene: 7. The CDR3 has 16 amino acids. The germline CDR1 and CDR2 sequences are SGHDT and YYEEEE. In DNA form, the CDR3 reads TGTGCCAGCAGCGGCGAGCGGGGGGGCCACTACAATGAGCAGTTCTTC. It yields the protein CASSGERGGHYNEQFF.

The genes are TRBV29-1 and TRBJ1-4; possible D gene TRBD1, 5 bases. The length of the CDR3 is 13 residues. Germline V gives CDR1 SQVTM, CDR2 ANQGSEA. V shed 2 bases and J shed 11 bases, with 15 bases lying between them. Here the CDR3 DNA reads TGCAGCGTTGAAAAAGGGGCTCCCGGTAAACTGTTTTTT. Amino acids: CSVEKGAPGKLFF.

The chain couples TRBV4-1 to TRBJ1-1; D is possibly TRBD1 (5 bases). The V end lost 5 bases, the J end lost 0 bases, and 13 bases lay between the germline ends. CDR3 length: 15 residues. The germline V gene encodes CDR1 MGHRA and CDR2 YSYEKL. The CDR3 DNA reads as TGCGCCAGCAGCTCCAGGGTCTCAATGAACACTGAAGCTTTCTTT. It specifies CASSSRVSMNTEAFF.

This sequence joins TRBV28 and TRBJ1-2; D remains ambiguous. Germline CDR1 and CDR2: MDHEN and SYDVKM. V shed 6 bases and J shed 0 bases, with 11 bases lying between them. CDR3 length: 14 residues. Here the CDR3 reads CASSPTRANYGYTF. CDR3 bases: TGTGCCAGCAGCCCAACGCGGGCTAACTATGGCTACACCTTC.